These 21 T cell receptor beta chains originate from one sample sequenced in a study of blood T cell repertoires in COVID-19 (dated by TCRdb to about 2020). Library creation used the immunoSEQ multiplex PCR assay. TCRdb stores this immuneACCESS table with in-frame sequences only. Part of the clones is absent; in the studies checked, under half of the shortfall reflects unresolved V genes, and no reason is known for the rest. The sample table lists approximately 55,000 clones, around 80% of them with a count of one. The leading ten clones occupy approximately 20% of the sample. Material: peripheral blood. Receptors originate from a man aged 30-40 years with COVID-19, enrolled during active disease.

This chain links TRBV11-2 with TRBJ2-3; D is possibly TRBD2 (6 bases). V lost 4 bases and J 4 bases, leaving 15 bases between the germline ends. Germline V CDR1 and CDR2: SGHAT, FQNNGV. The CDR3 covers 15 residues. The CDR3 region has the DNA TGTGCCAGCAGCTCGAGGACTACTCACGCAGATACGCAGTATTTT. Its translation is CASSSRTTHADTQYF. Drawing the rest from reference TRBV11-2 and TRBJ2-3, the complete variable domain is EAGVAQSPRYKIIEKRQSVAFWCNPISGHATLYWYQQILGQGPKLLIQFQNNGVVDDSQLPKDRFSAERLKGVDSTLKIQPAKLEDSAVYLCASSSRTTHADTQYFGPGTRLTVL.

The chain uses TRBV11-3 and TRBJ2-2; no firm D call. Germline assignment: CDR1 SGHNT and CDR2 YENEEA. The CDR3 runs 14 residues. Trimming stripped 0 bases from V and 4 bases from J, with 6 bases between. CDR3 loop: CASSLDPGTGELFF. The CDR3 region has the DNA TGTGCCAGCAGCTTAGATCCCGGCACCGGGGAGCTGTTTTTT.

This chain uses TRBV29-1 with TRBJ2-1; D perhaps matches TRBD2 (5 bases). Germline V gives CDR1 SQVTM, CDR2 ANQGSEA. The germline V and J ends were trimmed by 7 bases and 0 bases, with 13 bases remaining between them. CDR3 length: 14 amino acids. The CDR3 region is CSAYSESSYNEQFF. The CDR3 DNA reads TGCAGCGCATATAGCGAAAGCTCCTACAATGAGCAGTTCTTC.

In nucleotides, the CDR3 is TGTGCCAGCAGTGAAGACCCTACCTACGAGCAGTACTTC. Amino acid sequence: CASSEDPTYEQYF. V gene TRBV6-1 combines with J gene TRBJ2-7; D call uncertain. Germline CDR1 and CDR2: MNHNS and SASEGT. CDR3 length: 13 residues. Trimming took 1 base from V and 2 from J, leaving 6 bases between them.

The chain carries TRBV6-1 and TRBJ1-1, with D tentatively TRBD1 (5 bases). V shed 1 base and J shed 7 bases, with 13 bases lying between them. The CDR3 runs to 14 residues. CDR1 MNHNS and CDR2 SASEGT come from the germline V gene. The CDR3 region has the DNA TGTGCCAGCAGTGAAGGGGGCAGTAACTATGAAGCTTTCTTT. Its translation is CASSEGGSNYEAFF.

The chain couples TRBV11-3 to TRBJ2-4, with TRBD2 matching 10 bases. The trim removed 0 bases at V and 0 bases at J, leaving 14 bases unmatched. Germline values: CDR1 SGHNT, CDR2 YENEEA. The CDR3 is 21 amino acids. CDR3 residues: CASSLERFYQREGVAKNIQYF. CDR3 nucleotides: TGTGCCAGCAGCTTAGAACGCTTCTACCAGCGGGAGGGGGTAGCCAAAAACATTCAGTACTTC.

J is TRBJ2-3 and V is TRBV11-3, with D perhaps matching TRBD2 (5 bases). There are 16 residues in the CDR3. Germline V gene lookup returns CDR1 SGHNT and CDR2 YENEEA. The V gene lost 1 base and the J gene lost 6 bases, with 17 bases spanning the gap. CDR3 DNA: TGTGCCAGCAGCTTAGTTCTACTTGGCCGGAGGGATACGCAGTATTTT. This sequence encodes CASSLVLLGRRDTQYF.

The chain couples TRBV5-5 to TRBJ2-7, with 9 nucleotides matching TRBD1. The CDR3 is 16 residues long. V lost 1 base, J lost 2 bases, and 7 bases stayed unmatched. Per the germline V gene, CDR1 is SGHKS and CDR2 is YYEKEE (reference sequence). The CDR3 here is CASSLNIGTGTYEQYF. The CDR3 DNA follows: TGTGCCAGCAGCTTGAATATCGGGACAGGGACCTACGAGCAGTACTTC.

The genes are TRBV5-1 and TRBJ1-2, with TRBD1 identical over 7 bases. The CDR3 is 15 amino acids. The germline CDR1 and CDR2 sequences are SGHRS and YFSETQ. The V segment lost 0 bases and the J segment 4 bases; nucleotides outside the gene matches: 6. The CDR3 region has the DNA TGCGCCAGCAGCTTGGGGGATAGACAGGGCTATGGCTACACCTTC. Translating gives CASSLGDRQGYGYTF. Based on the CDR3 plus reference TRBV5-1 and TRBJ1-2, the full variable domain is KAGVTQTPRYLIKTRGQQVTLSCSPISGHRSVSWYQQTPGQGLQFLFEYFSETQRNKGNFPGRFSGRQFSNSRSEMNVSTLELGDSALYLCASSLGDRQGYGYTFGSGTRLTVV.

V usage is TRBV28 and J usage is TRBJ2-2; 10 bases agree with TRBD2. The length of the CDR3 is 17 residues. The V gene end was trimmed by 6 bases and the J gene end by 3 bases; junction bases not matched to a gene: 10. CDR1 is MDHEN and CDR2 is SYDVKM in the germline V gene. The CDR3 protein is CASRPTSGTTYTGELFF. The CDR3 region has the DNA TGTGCCAGCAGGCCTACTAGCGGGACCACTTACACCGGGGAGCTGTTTTTT.

V is TRBV7-9 and J is TRBJ1-1; the D is unclear. The V end was cut by 3 bases, the J end by 3 bases, with 11 bases between. The CDR3 sequence is 14 residues long. Germline lookup yields CDR1 SEHNR and CDR2 FQNEAQ (reference sequence). CDR3 DNA: TGTGCCAGCAGCTTGGGGTGGAGGGACACTGAAGCTTTCTTT. It translates to CASSLGWRDTEAFF.

The sample holds a few counts of this clone. This chain connects TRBV30 to TRBJ1-5, with a possible D match to TRBD1 (6 bases). The V end was cut by 5 bases, the J end by 7 bases, with 12 bases between. The CDR3 has 12 residues. The germline CDR1 and CDR2 sequences are GTSNPN and SVGIG (reference sequence). The CDR3 spells CAWEGDGQPQHF. The CDR3 DNA reads as TGTGCCTGGGAGGGGGATGGGCAGCCCCAGCATTTT.

The chain carries TRBV5-1 and TRBJ2-3; possible D gene TRBD1, 6 bases. Germline CDR1 reads SGHRS; CDR2 reads YFSETQ. V was pared by 0 bases and J by 1 base, with 12 bases between. CDR3 length: 16 residues. CDR3 in amino acids: CASSLGQGRGTDTQYF. DNA for the CDR3: TGCGCCAGCAGCTTGGGGCAGGGGAGAGGCACAGATACGCAGTATTTT.

To note about this clone: Other DNA sequences in the sample encode the same CDR3. The chain is built from TRBV12-3 or TRBV12-4 and TRBJ2-5; weak D call: TRBD1 (5 bases). Trimming shortened V by 2 bases and J by 3 bases, and 7 bases separated the two germline ends. The CDR3 covers 13 residues. Written as DNA, the CDR3 is TGTGCCAGCAGTTTATCGACAGAAGAGACCCAGTACTTC. It encodes CASSLSTEETQYF.

The J gene is TRBJ2-4, the V gene TRBV6-5, with a weak D call TRBD1 (6 bases). Germline CDR1 reads MNHEY; CDR2 reads SVGAGI. The CDR3 runs 12 residues. The V gene lost 4 bases and the J gene lost 8 bases, with 9 bases spanning the gap. CDR3 in amino acids: CASSSRGDIQYF. The CDR3 region has the DNA TGTGCCAGCAGTTCCAGGGGTGACATTCAGTACTTC.

The sample holds a few counts of this clone. The rearrangement links TRBV12-3 or TRBV12-4 to TRBJ2-7, with D hard to call. The length of the CDR3 is 12 residues. V dropped 5 bases and J dropped 5 bases, with 10 bases sitting between them. The CDR3 region has the DNA TGTGCCAGCAGTAGAGGCGGAAACGAGCAGTACTTC. Amino acid sequence: CASSRGGNEQYF.

The chain employs TRBV28 and TRBJ2-5, with D perhaps TRBD1 (6 bases). CDR1 and CDR2 (germline): MDHEN, SYDVKM. V lost 3 bases to trimming and J lost 4 bases, with 18 bases between them. CDR3 size: 16 residues. The CDR3 sequence: CASSLAPVQGVETQYF. The CDR3 coding sequence is TGTGCCAGCAGTTTGGCCCCGGTACAGGGAGTAGAGACCCAGTACTTC.

The J gene is TRBJ2-6, the V gene TRBV4-1, with 9 nucleotides matching TRBD1. This CDR3 has 18 amino acids. V trimming: 4 bases; J trimming: 4 bases; junction bases outside the gene matches: 11. Germline CDR1 is MGHRA and CDR2 is YSYEKL. CDR3 loop: CASSLSPGTGTGANVLTF. In DNA, the CDR3 is TGCGCCAGCAGCCTCAGTCCCGGGACAGGGACCGGGGCCAACGTCCTGACTTTC.

The chain uses TRBV7-2 and TRBJ2-3; 9 bases agree with TRBD1. The trim removed 5 bases at V and 6 bases at J, leaving 9 bases unmatched. CDR1 SGHTA and CDR2 FQGNSA come from the germline V gene. The CDR3 spans 15 residues. In DNA form, the CDR3 reads TGTGCCAGCAGCCTCCGGGACAGGGAGATTGATACGCAGTATTTT. Translation: CASSLRDREIDTQYF.

The V call is TRBV5-8, the J call TRBJ1-1; 7 bases fit TRBD1. Germline values: CDR1 SGHTS, CDR2 YDEGEE. With V trimmed by 0 bases and J by 3 bases, 5 bases remained unmatched. This CDR3 is 15 amino acids long. The CDR3 loop is CASSLGPGGYTEAFF. The CDR3 bases are TGTGCCAGCAGCTTGGGGCCAGGGGGGTACACTGAAGCTTTCTTT.

CDR3 amino acids: CAWRGQPTGELFF. CDR3 bases: TGTGCCTGGAGGGGACAGCCCACCGGGGAGCTGTTTTTT. V gene TRBV30 combines with J gene TRBJ2-2; 7 bases match TRBD1. Germline CDR1 reads GTSNPN; CDR2 reads SVGIG (reference sequence). Losses at the gene ends were 3 bases for V and 4 bases for J; bases not matched to a gene: 2. There are 13 residues in the CDR3.